These 4 T cell receptor beta chains were all obtained from the same sample, sequenced in a study of blood T cell repertoires in COVID-19 (dated by TCRdb to about 2020). The library was generated by the immunoSEQ multiplex PCR assay. Entries here come from immuneACCESS through TCRdb and include only in-frame sequences with V and J called. Some clones fail to appear in such tables; in the studies checked, an unresolved V gene covers under half of the shortfall, and the cause of the remainder is unknown. Counted in this sample were 300,000 to 400,000 clones; around 87% of them appeared once. Around 3% of the sample rests with the top ten. The specimen sequenced was peripheral blood. Every receptor here comes from a human donor in a cohort sampled during active COVID-19.

The chain combines TRBV15 with TRBJ2-7; D is ambiguous. Trimming took off 5 bases at V and 5 bases at J, with 19 bases between the two ends. The germline V gene encodes CDR1 LNHNV and CDR2 YYDKDF (reference sequence). The CDR3 covers 15 residues. The CDR3 nucleotides read TGTGCCACCAGCTTAGACCACAGATCGAGCCACGAGCAGTACTTC. It specifies CATSLDHRSSHEQYF.

The chain couples TRBV6-5 to TRBJ1-4; weak D call: TRBD1 (6 bases). Trimming took 6 bases from V and 8 from J, leaving 19 bases between them. CDR3 length: 15 amino acids. CDR1 and CDR2 (germline): MNHEY, SVGAGI. The CDR3: CASSTIGGTGEKLFF. The CDR3 DNA reads TGTGCCAGCAGCACAATAGGGGGTACAGGGGAAAAACTGTTTTTT.

The table lists this clone with a count of one. The chain is built from TRBV15 and TRBJ2-4; 8 bases fit TRBD1. CDR1 and CDR2 (germline): LNHNV, YYDKDF (reference sequence). The CDR3 runs 15 residues. Trimming cost V 0 bases and J 8 bases; bases outside gene matches: 6. The CDR3 loop is CATSREDRGWDIQYF. The CDR3 DNA reads TGTGCCACCAGCAGAGAAGACAGGGGCTGGGACATTCAGTACTTC. Supplemented by reference TRBV15 and TRBJ2-4, the full variable domain reads DAMVIQNPRYQVTQFGKPVTLSCSQTLNHNVMYWYQQKSSQAPKLLFHYYDKDFNNEADTPDNFQSRRPNTSFCFLDIRSPGLGDTAMYLCATSREDRGWDIQYFGAGTRLSVL.

V is TRBV10-1 and J is TRBJ2-3; a weak D match, TRBD2 (6 bases). Trimming took 7 bases from V and 1 from J, leaving 15 bases between them. CDR3 size: 15 residues. The germline V gene encodes CDR1 WNHNN and CDR2 SYGVQD (reference sequence). The CDR3 sequence is CASTSGQRGTDTQYF. The CDR3 nucleotides are TGCGCCAGCACCTCGGGTCAGCGGGGCACAGATACGCAGTATTTT.